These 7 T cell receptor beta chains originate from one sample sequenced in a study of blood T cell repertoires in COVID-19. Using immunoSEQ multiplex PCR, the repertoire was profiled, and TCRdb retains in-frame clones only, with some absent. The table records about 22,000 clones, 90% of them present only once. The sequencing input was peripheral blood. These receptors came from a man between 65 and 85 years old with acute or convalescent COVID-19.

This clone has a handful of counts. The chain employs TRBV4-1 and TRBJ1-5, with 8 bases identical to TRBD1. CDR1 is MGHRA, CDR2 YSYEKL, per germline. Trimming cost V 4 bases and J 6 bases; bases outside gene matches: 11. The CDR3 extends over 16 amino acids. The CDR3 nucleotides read TGCGCCAGCAGCCCCTCAGTCGTCAGGGGGCCTCAGCCCCAGCATTTT. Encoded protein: CASSPSVVRGPQPQHF.

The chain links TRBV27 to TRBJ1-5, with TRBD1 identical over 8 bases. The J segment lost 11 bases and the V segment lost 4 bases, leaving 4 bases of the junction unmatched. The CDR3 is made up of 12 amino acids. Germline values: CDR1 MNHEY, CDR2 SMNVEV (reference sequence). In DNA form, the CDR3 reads TGTGCCAGCAGTTCTACAGGGGGTGCCCAGCATTTT. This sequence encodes CASSSTGGAQHF.

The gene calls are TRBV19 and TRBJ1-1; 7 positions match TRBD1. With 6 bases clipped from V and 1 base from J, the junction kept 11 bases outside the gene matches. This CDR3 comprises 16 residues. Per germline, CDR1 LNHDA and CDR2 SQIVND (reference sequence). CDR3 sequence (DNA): TGTGCCAGTAGGACCGGGACAGAGATCCGGAACACTGAAGCTTTCTTT. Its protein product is CASRTGTEIRNTEAFF.

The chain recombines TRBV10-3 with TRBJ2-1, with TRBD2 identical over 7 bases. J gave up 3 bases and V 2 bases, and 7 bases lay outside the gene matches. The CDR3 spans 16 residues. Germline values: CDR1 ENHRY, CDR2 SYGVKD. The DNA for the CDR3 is TGTGCCATCAGTGAGAAGGGTCCTAGCGGCTACAATGAGCAGTTCTTC. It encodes CAISEKGPSGYNEQFF.

The CDR3 DNA sequence: TGTGCCAGCAGCTTAGTGCTAGCGGGGTCAAATGAGCAGTTCTTC. Residues: CASSLVLAGSNEQFF. V is TRBV7-9 and J is TRBJ2-1; 9 bases align to TRBD2. V was pared by 1 base and J by 7 bases, with 5 bases of the junction left unmatched. Germline V gene lookup returns CDR1 SEHNR and CDR2 FQNEAQ (reference sequence). The CDR3 has 15 residues.

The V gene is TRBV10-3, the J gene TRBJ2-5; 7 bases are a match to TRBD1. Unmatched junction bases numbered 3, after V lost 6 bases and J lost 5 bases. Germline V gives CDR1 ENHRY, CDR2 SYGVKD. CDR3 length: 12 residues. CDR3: CAISGQEETQYF. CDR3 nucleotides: TGTGCCATCAGCGGACAGGAGGAGACCCAGTACTTC.

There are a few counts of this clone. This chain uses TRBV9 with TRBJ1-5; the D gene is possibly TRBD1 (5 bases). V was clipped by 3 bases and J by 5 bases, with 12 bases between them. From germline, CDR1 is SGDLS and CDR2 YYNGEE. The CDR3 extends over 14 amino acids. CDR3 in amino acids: CASSEGRGDQPQHF. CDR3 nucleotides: TGTGCCAGCAGCGAGGGTCGGGGGGATCAGCCCCAGCATTTT.